This T cell receptor beta chain was identified during a study of blood T cell repertoires in COVID-19. Study in general: The origin of the acute and convalescent COVID-19 samples was the United States, Italy and Spain.

Comments on this clone: This sample includes further DNA sequences coding for the same CDR3.

Assay used: immunoSEQ multiplex PCR; TCRdb lists only in-frame clones, some missing. The sample has fewer than 300,000 clones; about nine tenths are singletons. Trimming took 0 bases from V and 3 from J, leaving 11 bases between them. Germline assignment: CDR1 LGHNA and CDR2 YSLEER. This CDR3 spans 15 amino acids. This receptor was identified in a man aged 40-49 years who had recovered from COVID-19. Material for sequencing was peripheral blood. The J gene is TRBJ1-2, the V gene TRBV4-3; D is unclear. The CDR3 nucleotides read TGCGCCAGCAGCCAAGATGGAACGGAGGACTATGGCTACACCTTC. Its translation is CASSQDGTEDYGYTF.